This entry lists 3 T cell receptor beta chains sequenced from one sample in a study of cytomegalovirus exposure and HLA in healthy donors. The PCR made use of 60 Vbeta and 13 Jbeta primers. Sequenced by immunoSEQ multiplex PCR; TCRdb stores in-frame clones only, minus some. This repertoire shows under 150,000 clones, about four fifths found once; its top ten account for about 11%. The sample comprised PBMCs. These receptor sequences come from a male donor in good health and CMV-seropositive.

The V call is TRBV10-3, the J call TRBJ2-7, with D perhaps TRBD2 (5 bases). Germline loops: CDR1 ENHRY, CDR2 SYGVKD. V lost 5 bases, J lost 6 bases, and 8 bases lay in between. The CDR3 consists of 11 residues. CDR3 DNA: TGTGCCATCAGTTTTGAGGGCGAGCAGTACTTC. Translation gives CAISFEGEQYF.

The chain recombines TRBV7-9 with TRBJ2-7, with TRBD1 as a possible D gene (5 bases). The ends were cut back, 4 bases at V and 1 base at J, with 8 bases in the middle. The CDR3 totals 13 residues. The V gene's germline CDR1 is SEHNR and CDR2 FQNEAQ (reference sequence). The CDR3 sequence: CASSSPGSYEQYF. In DNA, the CDR3 is TGTGCCAGCAGCTCGCCAGGGTCCTACGAGCAGTACTTC. Variable domain in full (rest from reference TRBV7-9 and TRBJ2-7): DTGVSQNPRHKITKRGQNVTFRCDPISEHNRLYWYRQTLGQGPEFLTYFQNEAQLEKSRLLSDRFSAERPKGSFSTLEIQRTEQGDSAMYLCASSSPGSYEQYFGPGTRLTVT.

The chain carries TRBV14 and TRBJ1-4, with D hard to call. Trimming took off 4 bases at V and 8 bases at J, with 17 bases between the two ends. This CDR3 is 15 amino acids long. The germline gives CDR1 SGHDN, CDR2 FVKESK. The CDR3 region has the DNA TGTGCCAGCAGCCCCACGAGGGAGGTAGTCGAAAAACTGTTTTTT. Its protein product is CASSPTREVVEKLFF.